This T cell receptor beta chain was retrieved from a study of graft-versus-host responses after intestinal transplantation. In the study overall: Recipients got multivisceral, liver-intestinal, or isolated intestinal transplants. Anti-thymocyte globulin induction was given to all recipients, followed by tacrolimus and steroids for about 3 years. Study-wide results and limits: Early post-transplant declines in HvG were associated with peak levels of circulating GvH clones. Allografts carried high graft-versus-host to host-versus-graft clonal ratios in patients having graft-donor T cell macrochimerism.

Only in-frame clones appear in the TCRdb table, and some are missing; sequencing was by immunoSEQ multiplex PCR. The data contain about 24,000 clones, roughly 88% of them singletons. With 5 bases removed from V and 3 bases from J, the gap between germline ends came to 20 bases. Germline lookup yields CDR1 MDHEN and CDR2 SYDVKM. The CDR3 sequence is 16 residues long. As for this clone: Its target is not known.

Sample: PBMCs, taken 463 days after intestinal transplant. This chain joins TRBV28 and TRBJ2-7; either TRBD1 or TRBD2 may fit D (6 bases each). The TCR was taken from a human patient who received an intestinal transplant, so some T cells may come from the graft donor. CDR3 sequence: CASSPGGQGLIYEQYF. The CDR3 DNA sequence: TGTGCCAGCAGTCCCGGGGGCCAGGGACTTATCTACGAGCAGTACTTC.